Listed below are T cell receptor beta chains from one sample, sequenced in a study of cytomegalovirus exposure and HLA in healthy donors. Using immunoSEQ multiplex PCR, the repertoire was profiled, and TCRdb retains in-frame clones only, with some absent. The sample lists about 130,000 clones, 75% to 85% occurring once. The sequencing sample was made of PBMCs. These receptors were obtained from a man aged 50-60 years in good health and CMV-seronegative. The conserved cysteine and the conserved F or W are not part of the CDR3 here. The order of the fields is CDR3 protein, J gene, V gene.

CDR3aa: AWSVRRTGNTIY
j_gene: TRBJ1-3
v_gene: TRBV30

CDR3aa: ASSAPGSGNTIY
j_gene: TRBJ1-3
v_gene: TRBV28

CDR3aa: ASSPIGNQPQH
j_gene: TRBJ1-5
v_gene: TRBV7-2

CDR3aa: ASKRRQGTNT
j_gene: TRBJ1-2
v_gene: TRBV6-5

CDR3aa: ATSLGGRGVLT
j_gene: TRBJ2-6
v_gene: TRBV15

CDR3aa: SARYGRNTEAF
j_gene: TRBJ1-1
v_gene: TRBV29-1

CDR3aa: ASSDRGTEAF
j_gene: TRBJ1-1
v_gene: TRBV7-2

CDR3aa: ASSQAGAGNTIY
j_gene: TRBJ1-3
v_gene: TRBV4-1

CDR3aa: ASSPAGYTEAF
j_gene: TRBJ1-1
v_gene: TRBV6-5

CDR3aa: ASSLGQISTQY
j_gene: TRBJ2-3
v_gene: TRBV5-1

CDR3aa: ASSLAVAGVGNEQF
j_gene: TRBJ2-1
v_gene: TRBV5-1

CDR3aa: ASSDGQGAGEAF
j_gene: TRBJ1-1
v_gene: TRBV2

CDR3aa: ASTAGTRYYNEQF
j_gene: TRBJ2-1
v_gene: TRBV9

CDR3aa: ASSDSTFSTDTQY
j_gene: TRBJ2-3
v_gene: TRBV10-1

CDR3aa: SVETARSSGNTIY
j_gene: TRBJ1-3
v_gene: TRBV29-1

CDR3aa: ASSRTVGEQY
j_gene: TRBJ2-7
v_gene: TRBV28

CDR3aa: ASSSKGTGGYEQY
j_gene: TRBJ2-7
v_gene: TRBV6-5

CDR3aa: ASSSSTLLQPQH
j_gene: TRBJ1-5
v_gene: TRBV6-6

CDR3aa: ASRFRGTEAF
j_gene: TRBJ1-1
v_gene: TRBV19

CDR3aa: ASSSTSVTYEQY
j_gene: TRBJ2-7
v_gene: TRBV28

CDR3aa: ASSQRTGDTDTQY
j_gene: TRBJ2-3
v_gene: TRBV14

CDR3aa: SVGGAGVETQY
j_gene: TRBJ2-5
v_gene: TRBV29-1

CDR3aa: ASSALGPSQGYT
j_gene: TRBJ1-2
v_gene: TRBV5-1

CDR3aa: ASSVPGQGGGYT
j_gene: TRBJ1-2
v_gene: TRBV5-1

CDR3aa: ASSRGPLQGDTEAF
j_gene: TRBJ1-1
v_gene: TRBV19

CDR3aa: ASSRLGGGDNEQF
j_gene: TRBJ2-1
v_gene: TRBV9